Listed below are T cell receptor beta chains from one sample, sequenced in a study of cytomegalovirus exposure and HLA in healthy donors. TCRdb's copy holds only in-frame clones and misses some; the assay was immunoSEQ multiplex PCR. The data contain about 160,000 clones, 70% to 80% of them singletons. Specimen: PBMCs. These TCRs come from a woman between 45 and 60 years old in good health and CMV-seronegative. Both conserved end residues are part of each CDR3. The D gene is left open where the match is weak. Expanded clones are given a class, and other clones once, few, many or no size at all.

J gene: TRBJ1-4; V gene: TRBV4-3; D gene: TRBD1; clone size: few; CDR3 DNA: TGCGCCAGCGGGCGACAGGGCACTAATGAAAAACTGTTTTTT; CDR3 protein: CASGRQGTNEKLFF
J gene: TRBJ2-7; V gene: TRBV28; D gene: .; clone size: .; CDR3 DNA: TGTGCCAGCAACTCGCAAGGGCAGGGCCAGTACTTC; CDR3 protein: CASNSQGQGQYF
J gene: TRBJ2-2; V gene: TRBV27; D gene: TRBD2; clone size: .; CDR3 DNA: TGTGCCAGCACTCGGACTAGCGGCGCCGGGGAGCTGTTTTTT; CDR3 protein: CASTRTSGAGELFF
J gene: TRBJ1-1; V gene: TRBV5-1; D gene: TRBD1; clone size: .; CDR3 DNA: TGCGCCAGCAGATCAACCGGGACAGAAATGAACACTGAAGCTTTCTTT; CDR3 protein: CASRSTGTEMNTEAFF
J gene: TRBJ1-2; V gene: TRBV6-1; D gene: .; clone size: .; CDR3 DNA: TGTGCCAGCAGTGATACAGGGTTATATGGCTACACCTTC; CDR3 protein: CASSDTGLYGYTF
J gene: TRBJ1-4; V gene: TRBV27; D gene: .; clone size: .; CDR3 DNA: TGTGCCAGCAGCCTATTGGGCCAAAATGAAAAACTGTTTTTT; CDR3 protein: CASSLLGQNEKLFF
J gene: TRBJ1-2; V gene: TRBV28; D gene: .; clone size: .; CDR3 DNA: TGTGCCAGCAGGTCCGCGCAGGCCTATGGCTACACCTTC; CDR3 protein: CASRSAQAYGYTF
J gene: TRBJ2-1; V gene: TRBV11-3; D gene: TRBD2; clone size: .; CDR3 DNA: TGTGCCAGCAGGAAAGCGGGGGTAGAGGAGCAGTTCTTC; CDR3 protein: CASRKAGVEEQFF
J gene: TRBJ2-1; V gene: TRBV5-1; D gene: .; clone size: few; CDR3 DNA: TGCGCCAGCAGCTGGTCCGGGACACCCAATGAGCAGTTCTTC; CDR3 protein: CASSWSGTPNEQFF
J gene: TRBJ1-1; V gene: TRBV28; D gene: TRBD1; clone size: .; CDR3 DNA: TGTGCCAGCAGTTCCGGGACAGGGTCGGGCACTGAAGCTTTCTTT; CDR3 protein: CASSSGTGSGTEAFF
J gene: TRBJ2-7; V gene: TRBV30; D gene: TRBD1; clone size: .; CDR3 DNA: TGTGCCTGGAGTGCTCTCGGGACAGGGGTCGCCTACGAGCAGTACTTC; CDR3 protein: CAWSALGTGVAYEQYF
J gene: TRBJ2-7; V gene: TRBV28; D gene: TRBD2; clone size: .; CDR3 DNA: TGTGCCAGCAGTTCCCACGGAGCGGGAGGCTCCTACGAGCAGTACTTC; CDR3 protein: CASSSHGAGGSYEQYF
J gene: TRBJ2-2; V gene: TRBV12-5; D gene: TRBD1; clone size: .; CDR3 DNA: TGTGCTAGTGGTTTGGGTGGGGACAGGACCCTATCGAACACCGGGGAGCTGTTTTTT; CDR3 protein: CASGLGGDRTLSNTGELFF
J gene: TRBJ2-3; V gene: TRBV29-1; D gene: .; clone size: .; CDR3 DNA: TGCAGCGTTGAACTACCAGATACGCAGTATTTT; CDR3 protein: CSVELPDTQYF
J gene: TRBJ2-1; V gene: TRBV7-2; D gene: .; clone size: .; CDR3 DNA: TGTGCCAGCAGCTTACAGGCGGGGTACAATGAGCAGTTCTTC; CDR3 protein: CASSLQAGYNEQFF
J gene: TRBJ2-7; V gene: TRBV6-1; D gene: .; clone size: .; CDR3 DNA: TGTGCCAGCACTCGGGCAGGGGAGACCTACGAGCAGTACTTC; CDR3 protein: CASTRAGETYEQYF
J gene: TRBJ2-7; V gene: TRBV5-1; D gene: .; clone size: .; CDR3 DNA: TGCGCCAGCAGCCTGGTGTCGGGGGGCCTCTCCGAGCAGTACTTC; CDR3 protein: CASSLVSGGLSEQYF
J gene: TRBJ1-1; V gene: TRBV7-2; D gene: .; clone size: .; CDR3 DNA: TGTGCCAGCAGCCTCTGGACAAGAAACACTGAAGCTTTCTTT; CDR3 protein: CASSLWTRNTEAFF
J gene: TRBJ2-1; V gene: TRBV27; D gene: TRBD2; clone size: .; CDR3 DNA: TGTGCCAGCAGGGCTAGCGGGAGTTTTGTTCTGTTCTTC; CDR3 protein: CASRASGSFVLFF
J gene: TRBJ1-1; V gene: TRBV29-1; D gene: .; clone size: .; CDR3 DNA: TGCAGCTACTCTGGGGGCGAGTGGACTGAAGCTTTCTTT; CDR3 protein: CSYSGGEWTEAFF
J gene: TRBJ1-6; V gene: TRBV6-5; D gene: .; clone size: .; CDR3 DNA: TGTGCCAGCAGTTACGTTGGCAGGGGTAATTCACCCCTCCACTTT; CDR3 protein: CASSYVGRGNSPLHF
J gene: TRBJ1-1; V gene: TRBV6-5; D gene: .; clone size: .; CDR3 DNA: TGTGCCAGCAGCCGCCCGGGCAGGGACACTGAAGCTTTCTTT; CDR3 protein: CASSRPGRDTEAFF
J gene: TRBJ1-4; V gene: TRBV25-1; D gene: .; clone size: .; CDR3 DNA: TGTGCCAGCAGTGATTCGGCCCACCAGGGGACTAATGAAAAACTGTTTTTT; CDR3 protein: CASSDSAHQGTNEKLFF
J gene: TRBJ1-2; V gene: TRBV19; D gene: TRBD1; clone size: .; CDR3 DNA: TGTGCCAGTAGGGGACAGGGAAGAGACTATGGCTACACCTTC; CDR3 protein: CASRGQGRDYGYTF
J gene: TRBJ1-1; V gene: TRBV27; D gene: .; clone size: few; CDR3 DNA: TGTGCCAGCAGTTCAACCACCGACAGGCGGAACACTGAAGCTTTCTTT; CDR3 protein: CASSSTTDRRNTEAFF
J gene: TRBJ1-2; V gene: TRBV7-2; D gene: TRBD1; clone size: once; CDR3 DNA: TGTGCCAGCAGCTTCGACGGGACAGTCGGCTACACCTTC; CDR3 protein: CASSFDGTVGYTF
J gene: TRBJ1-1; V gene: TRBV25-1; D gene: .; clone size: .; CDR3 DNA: TGTGCCAGCAGTTCTACGGGGGTGAAGACCTTGAACACTGAAGCTTTCTTT; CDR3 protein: CASSSTGVKTLNTEAFF
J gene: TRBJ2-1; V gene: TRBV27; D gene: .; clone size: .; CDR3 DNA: TGTGCCAGCAGTTCCTATAGCTCCTACAATGAGCAGTTCTTC; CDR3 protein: CASSSYSSYNEQFF
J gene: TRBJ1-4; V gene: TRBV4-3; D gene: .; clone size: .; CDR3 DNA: TGCGCCAGCAGCCGGTCCTATAGGACAGCAACTAATGAAAAACTGTTTTTT; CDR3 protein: CASSRSYRTATNEKLFF
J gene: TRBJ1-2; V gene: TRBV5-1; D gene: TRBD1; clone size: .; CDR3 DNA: TGCGCCAGCAGCGACACTCCGGGACAGGGAGATGGCTACACCTTC; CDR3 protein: CASSDTPGQGDGYTF